The next 5 T cell receptor beta chains were all read from a single sample in a study of CD8 T cells in ankylosing spondylitis. Each CDR3 protein gets one entry after TCRdb re-called the 5' RACE reads with MiXCR. The sample carries around 340,000 distinct CDR3 sequences, around 20% recorded once. Specimen: blood, either unsorted or a sorted T cell fraction (not recorded which). Receptors originate from a male donor with ankylosing spondylitis or in good health (not recorded which).

In this sample, this clonotype turned up a few times. V gene TRBV6-1 combines with J gene TRBJ2-7, with 7 bases identical to TRBD1. V trimming: 4 bases; J trimming: 0 bases; junction bases outside the gene matches: 6. The CDR3 loop spans 15 amino acids. Germline CDR1 MNHNS, CDR2 SASEGT. The DNA for the CDR3 is TGTGCCAGCAGTGCCGGGACAGACCGCTCCTACGAGCAGTACTTC. Translated: CASSAGTDRSYEQYF.

The chain carries TRBV21-1 and TRBJ2-5; the table calls TRBD2, which could not be checked here. TRBV21-1 is flagged as a pseudogene. The CDR3 has 15 residues. The CDR3 spells CASSKVGTSMETQYF. DNA of the CDR3: TGTGCCAGCAGCAAAGTGGGGACTAGCATGGAGACCCAGTACTTC.

This clonotype was found once. V is TRBV3-1 and J is TRBJ2-7; D might be TRBD2 (6 bases). The CDR3 runs 14 residues. The V gene's germline CDR1 is LGHDT and CDR2 YNNKEL (reference sequence). V was cut by 5 bases and J by 6 bases, with 17 bases left in between. Here the CDR3 DNA reads TGTGCCAGCAGCTCGGAACTAGCCGCGGCCGAGCAGTACTTC. Protein: CASSSELAAAEQYF.

This clonotype has only one observation. This sequence joins TRBV11-2 and TRBJ2-5; 8 positions agree with TRBD1. Per germline, CDR1 SGHAT and CDR2 FQNNGV. CDR3 length: 14 amino acids. The J segment lost 5 bases and the V segment lost 7 bases, leaving 9 bases of the junction unmatched. The CDR3 is CASTPQGAGETQYF. The CDR3 DNA reads TGTGCCAGCACCCCCCAGGGGGCCGGGGAGACCCAGTACTTC.

The chain combines TRBV7-9 with TRBJ2-7; D possibly corresponds to TRBD2 (5 bases). V was pared by 5 bases and J by 7 bases, with 21 bases between. Germline V gene sequence: CDR1 SEHNR, CDR2 FQNEAQ (reference sequence). The length of the CDR3 is 15 residues. Here the CDR3 DNA reads TGTGCCAGCAGCCATATGGACGGACCGGGATGGGAGCAGTACTTC. Amino acids: CASSHMDGPGWEQYF.